This entry concerns a single T cell receptor beta chain. The antigen is undetermined. The CDR3 length is 14 residues. CDR1 is GTSNPN, CDR2 SVGIG, per germline (reference sequence). Losses at the gene ends were 4 bases for V and 2 bases for J; bases not matched to a gene: 6. The record originates from a study of shared clonotypes between healthy human individuals. Findings and limits, study-wide: Even with large depth, rarefaction showed that sorted-subset sequencing was incomplete.

Some clones are missing from TCRdb's copy, which holds only in-frame ones; the method was immunoSEQ multiplex PCR. Altogether about 1 million clones are present, 75% to 85% being singletons, with the ten largest covering under 0.6%. The genes are TRBV30 and TRBJ2-7; TRBD1 matches 9 bases. The source material was memory CD4+ T cells from PBMCs. Subset indicated: CD45RA-negative fraction. The origin of this receptor is a man aged 18 to 30 in good health. Some clones in this sample may be carry-over from other donors' samples. The CDR3, as DNA: TGTGCCTGGACTCCGGGACAGGGCACCTACGAGCAGTACTTC. Encoded protein: CAWTPGQGTYEQYF.